The present TCR beta chain was sequenced within a study of CD8 T cells in ankylosing spondylitis. A quantitative 5'-RACE method, one with molecular barcodes, was used to make TCR beta libraries. Via MiXCR, TCRdb re-called the 5' RACE reads, giving one row per CDR3 protein. The sample holds 700,000 to 1,000,000 distinct CDR3 sequences, 10% to 15% seen once. Study-wide results and caveats: Disease-linked clones proved CD8+ and comparatively uncommon in peripheral blood. Some of these motif variants have turned up before, in reports on reactive arthritis synovial fluid and blood. Ankylosing spondylitis blood appeared to be characterized by a TCR beta motif of roughly eight highly homologous variants.

This clonotype was found a few times. The antigen is unknown. This CDR3 spans 15 amino acids. CDR1 and CDR2 (germline): SGHTA, FQGNSA. Trimming pared 4 bases from V and 1 base from J, leaving 10 bases between. This clonotype was obtained from a male donor with ankylosing spondylitis. This chain connects TRBV7-2 to TRBJ2-2; D gene uncertain. The sample consisted of blood, either unsorted or a sorted T cell fraction (not recorded which). CDR3 loop: CASSSFRLNTGELFF. In DNA form, the CDR3 reads TGTGCCAGCAGCTCCTTCCGACTGAACACCGGGGAGCTGTTTTTT. Using reference TRBV7-2 and TRBJ2-2 for the parts outside the CDR3, the full variable domain is GAGVSQSPSNKVTEKGKDVELRCDPISGHTALYWYRQSLGQGLEFLIYFQGNSAPDKSGLPSDRFSAERTGGSVSTLTIQRTQQEDSAVYLCASSSFRLNTGELFFGEGSRLTVL.